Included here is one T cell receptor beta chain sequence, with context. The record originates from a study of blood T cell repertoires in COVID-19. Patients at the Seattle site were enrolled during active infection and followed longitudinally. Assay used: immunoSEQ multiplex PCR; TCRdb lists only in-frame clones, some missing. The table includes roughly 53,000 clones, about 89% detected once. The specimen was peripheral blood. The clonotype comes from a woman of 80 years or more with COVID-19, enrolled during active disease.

CDR3: CASSPRDSSLEAFF. The CDR3, as DNA: TGTGCCAGCAGCCCCCGGGACAGCTCACTTGAAGCTTTCTTT. The chain links TRBV7-9 to TRBJ1-1, with 7 bases fitting TRBD1. There are 14 residues in the CDR3. Trimming removed 5 bases from V and 7 bases from J; junction bases left unmatched: 10. Germline CDR1 and CDR2: SEHNR and FQNEAQ (reference sequence).